Listed here are 23 T cell receptor beta chains from one sample, sequenced in a study of cytomegalovirus exposure and HLA in healthy donors. The PCR ran on 60 Vbeta and 13 Jbeta primers. Repertoires were generated with immunoSEQ multiplex PCR, while TCRdb's copy carries only in-frame clones and drops some. This table has some 100,000 clones, about 70% appearing once. Sequencing was performed on PBMCs. These receptors were obtained from a woman in her forties in good health and CMV-seropositive.

The chain has TRBV2 and TRBJ2-5; D ambiguous. V shed 3 bases and J shed 4 bases, with 6 bases lying between them. This CDR3 contains 12 residues. Germline V gene data show CDR1 as SNHLY and CDR2 as FYNNEI. The DNA of the CDR3 is TGTGCCAGCAGTGACCCATCAGAGACCCAGTACTTC. This sequence encodes CASSDPSETQYF.

The chain links TRBV23-1 to TRBJ2-3, with TRBD2 identical over 9 bases. TRBV23-1 is marked as an open reading frame, function uncertain. Germline trimming cut 9 bases from V and 4 bases from J; bases unmatched to any gene: 14. The CDR3 is 16 amino acids. The CDR3 is CARRDSGLAIPDTQYF. The DNA for the CDR3 is TGCGCCAGAAGGGACAGCGGACTAGCGATACCAGATACGCAGTATTTT.

V gene TRBV6-4 combines with J gene TRBJ1-1, with TRBD1 identical over 9 bases. The CDR3 runs 17 residues. Germline CDR1 and CDR2: MRHNA and SNTAGT. After removal of 5 bases from V and 0 bases from J, the junction contained 10 bases not matched to a gene. The CDR3 nucleotides are TGTGCCAGCAGTACCCCCGGGACAGGGCCCATGAACACTGAAGCTTTCTTT. As protein: CASSTPGTGPMNTEAFF.

To note about this clone: The sample contains more than one DNA sequence encoding this CDR3. The genes are TRBV2 and TRBJ2-5, with 10 bases identical to TRBD1. Germline V lookup: CDR1 SNHLY, CDR2 FYNNEI. The J segment lost 5 bases and the V segment lost 5 bases, leaving 5 bases of the junction unmatched. CDR3 length: 14 residues. CDR3 bases: TGTGCCAGCAGTCCGGGACAGGGGCGGGAGACCCAGTACTTC. Translated, it gives CASSPGQGRETQYF.

This clone appeared a few times. The chain links TRBV6-1 to TRBJ2-5; 13 bases are shared with TRBD2. Germline assignment: CDR1 MNHNS and CDR2 SASEGT. The ends lost 6 bases at V and 1 base at J; junction bases unmatched: 2. The CDR3 has 15 residues. The CDR3 DNA reads as TGTGCCAGCAGGAGACTAGCGGGGGGCCAAGAGACCCAGTACTTC. Encoded protein: CASRRLAGGQETQYF.

The chain has TRBV7-2 and TRBJ1-5, with a tentative D call TRBD1 (5 bases). This CDR3 is built from 15 residues. Germline CDR1 reads SGHTA; CDR2 reads FQGNSA. Trimming removed 0 bases from V and 3 bases from J, with 9 bases in between. The CDR3 protein is CASSLATAYNQPQHF. In DNA form, the CDR3 reads TGTGCCAGCAGCTTAGCGACAGCTTACAATCAGCCCCAGCATTTT.

The chain uses TRBV27 and TRBJ2-5, with 11 bases fitting TRBD1. The germline V gene has CDR1 MNHEY and CDR2 SMNVEV (reference sequence). V shed 4 bases and J 4 bases; nucleotides not matched to a gene: 2. The CDR3 spans 14 residues. CDR3 sequence: CASSSGTGGETQYF. The CDR3 nucleotides are TGTGCCAGCAGTTCAGGGACAGGGGGAGAGACCCAGTACTTC.

Only a few counts were recorded for this clone. CDR3 nucleotides: TGCAGCGTTGACCGCAGGGGGCGCGATGAGACCCAGTACTTC. Protein product: CSVDRRGRDETQYF. The V call is TRBV29-1, the J call TRBJ2-5, with 8 bases aligning to TRBD1. CDR3 length equals 14 residues. CDR1 is SQVTM and CDR2 is ANQGSEA in the germline V gene. The trim removed 3 bases at V and 5 bases at J, leaving 8 bases unmatched.

This clone was observed a handful of times. The genes are TRBV25-1 and TRBJ1-1, with D perhaps matching TRBD1 (5 bases). Trimming took 4 bases from V and 7 from J, leaving 7 bases between them. Germline CDR1 reads MGHDK; CDR2 reads SYGVNS. The CDR3 has 11 amino acids. CDR3 sequence (DNA): TGTGCCAGCAGTGGGGGACTTGAAGCTTTCTTT. Its protein product is CASSGGLEAFF.

The CDR3 DNA sequence: TGTGCCAGCAGTTTGGGGAGGAACTATGGCTACACCTTC. Protein: CASSLGRNYGYTF. The chain is built from TRBV28 and TRBJ1-2, with unresolved D. V was clipped by 3 bases and J by 2 bases, with 7 bases between them. The germline CDR1 and CDR2 sequences are MDHEN and SYDVKM. The CDR3 consists of 13 residues.

As DNA, the CDR3 is TGTGCCAGCAGCTTAAATCCCGGTTCCTACGAGCAGTACTTC. Protein sequence: CASSLNPGSYEQYF. The chain uses TRBV7-6 and TRBJ2-7; D is uncertain. The CDR3 contains 14 residues. Germline V gives CDR1 SGHVS, CDR2 FNYEAQ. Trimming shortened V by 2 bases and J by 1 base, and 9 bases separated the two germline ends.

The chain couples TRBV5-1 to TRBJ1-3, with TRBD1 matching over 8 bases. The CDR3 covers 14 residues. Germline CDR1 SGHRS, CDR2 YFSETQ. V was clipped by 3 bases and J by 9 bases; unmatched bases: 8. CDR3 sequence (DNA): TGCGCCAGCAGCTCGGGACAGGCGATTCCCACCATATATTTT. The encoded protein is CASSSGQAIPTIYF. Drawing the rest from reference TRBV5-1 and TRBJ1-3, the complete variable domain is KAGVTQTPRYLIKTRGQQVTLSCSPISGHRSVSWYQQTPGQGLQFLFEYFSETQRNKGNFPGRFSGRQFSNSRSEMNVSTLELGDSALYLCASSSGQAIPTIYFGEGSWLTVV.

The J gene is TRBJ2-4, the V gene TRBV10-3; 10 bases are shared with TRBD1. Germline lookup yields CDR1 ENHRY and CDR2 SYGVKD. V was clipped by 6 bases and J by 1 base; unmatched bases: 0. This CDR3 is built from 14 residues. The CDR3 sequence: CAIRGQGAKNIQYF. CDR3 DNA: TGTGCCATCAGGGGACAGGGGGCCAAAAACATTCAGTACTTC.

There are a few counts of this clone. This sequence joins TRBV6-5 and TRBJ1-2, with 9 bases lining up with TRBD1. This CDR3 is built from 14 residues. The V and J ends lost 6 bases and 4 bases, in that order; junction bases with no gene match: 6. Germline V lookup: CDR1 MNHEY, CDR2 SVGAGI. As DNA, the CDR3 is TGTGCCAGCAGAATAGGACAGGGGATCTATGGCTACACCTTC. Protein product: CASRIGQGIYGYTF.

This rearrangement joins TRBV5-1 to TRBJ1-1; D is possibly TRBD1 (5 bases). Trimming removed 4 bases at V and 0 bases at J, with 10 bases between. The CDR3 has 14 amino acids. In germline, CDR1 is SGHRS, CDR2 YFSETQ. CDR3 bases: TGCGCCAGCAGCGCGCAGACAGTGAACACTGAAGCTTTCTTT. Its protein product is CASSAQTVNTEAFF.

This clone appeared a few times. The chain links TRBV5-6 to TRBJ2-6; D may be TRBD1 (5 bases). Per the germline V gene, CDR1 is SGHDT and CDR2 is YYEEEE. With 3 bases removed from V and 0 bases from J, the gap between germline ends came to 16 bases. This CDR3 is built from 18 residues. CDR3 sequence: CASSSISRGFSGANVLTF. The CDR3 DNA follows: TGTGCCAGCAGCTCCATCTCTAGGGGATTCTCTGGGGCCAACGTCCTGACTTTC. Full variable domain (rest looked up from reference TRBV5-6 and TRBJ2-6): DAGVTQSPTHLIKTRGQQVTLRCSPKSGHDTVSWYQQALGQGPQFIFQYYEEEERQRGNFPDRFSGHQFPNYSSELNVNALLLGDSALYLCASSSISRGFSGANVLTFGAGSRLTVL.

On this clone itself: Distinct nucleotide sequences in the sample also encode this CDR3. V gene TRBV4-2 combines with J gene TRBJ2-5, with 11 bases fitting TRBD2. This CDR3 contains 15 residues. After removal of 3 bases from V and 3 bases from J, the junction contained 3 bases not matched to a gene. Germline loops: CDR1 LGHNA, CDR2 YNFKEQ. The CDR3 region is CASSQGTSGKETQYF. In DNA form, the CDR3 reads TGTGCCAGCAGCCAGGGGACTAGCGGTAAAGAGACCCAGTACTTC.

V and J are TRBV2 and TRBJ1-2; the match to TRBD1 covers 9 bases. The junction had 2 bases not matched to a gene; V was cut back by 3 bases and J by 6 bases. This CDR3 is 13 amino acids long. Germline CDR1 and CDR2: SNHLY and FYNNEI. CDR3 in DNA: TGTGCCAGCAGTGATAACAGGGGGCATGGCTACACCTTC. It is translated as CASSDNRGHGYTF.

The V and J genes are TRBV7-7 and TRBJ2-5, with D possibly being TRBD1 (6 bases). V shed 5 bases and J shed 5 bases, with 18 bases lying between them. This CDR3 has 15 residues. Per germline, CDR1 SSHAT and CDR2 FNYEAQ (reference sequence). The CDR3 protein is CASSRITGFVETQYF. The CDR3 nucleotides are TGTGCCAGCAGCCGCATTACAGGGTTTGTGGAGACCCAGTACTTC.

Concerning this clone: This same CDR3 is encoded by further DNA sequences in the sample. The J gene is TRBJ1-1, the V gene TRBV2; no reliable D call. Trimming took off 3 bases at V and 3 bases at J, with 11 bases between the two ends. CDR3 length: 14 residues. From germline, CDR1 is SNHLY and CDR2 FYNNEI. The CDR3 coding sequence is TGTGCCAGCAGTGACCCCACGGGGTACACTGAAGCTTTCTTT. It codes for CASSDPTGYTEAFF.

This chain joins TRBV27 and TRBJ2-7, with D possibly matching TRBD2 (7 bases). Trimming took 6 bases from V and 4 from J, leaving 19 bases between them. Germline V gives CDR1 MNHEY, CDR2 SMNVEV (reference sequence). The CDR3 extends over 15 amino acids. Here the CDR3 DNA reads TGTGCCAGCAGCCAAGTAGGGGGGGGGCCGTACGAGCAGTACTTC. Protein sequence: CASSQVGGGPYEQYF.

The chain couples TRBV6-5 to TRBJ1-6; possible D gene TRBD1, 5 bases. Germline CDR1 reads MNHEY; CDR2 reads SVGAGI. V was cut by 0 bases and J by 10 bases, with 13 bases left in between. CDR3 size: 15 residues. The CDR3 protein is CASSYSTGIASPLHF. The CDR3 DNA sequence: TGTGCCAGCAGTTACTCCACAGGTATTGCGTCACCCCTCCACTTT.

The V gene is TRBV7-9, the J gene TRBJ1-2, with D unresolved. V lost 5 bases to trimming and J lost 3 bases, with 7 bases between them. This CDR3 is built from 12 residues. Germline CDR1 and CDR2: SEHNR and FQNEAQ (reference sequence). CDR3 protein: CASSPDYYGYTF. The CDR3 DNA sequence: TGTGCCAGCAGCCCTGACTACTATGGCTACACCTTC.